Included here is one T cell receptor beta chain sequence, with context. It lacks a known antigen. It has no much larger one-base neighbor in the sample; base qualities were not kept. This sample stems from a study of shared T cell receptors in the human thymus (dated by TCRdb to the early 2020s). Describing the broader study: The study examined how self-reactive, shared T-cell receptor alpha chains are generated in the human thymus.

Library method: the immunoSEQ multiplex PCR assay. Held by TCRdb, this immuneACCESS table contains in-frame sequences only and omits some clones. Under half of the omission traces to an unresolved V gene where checked; the cause of the rest is unknown. This sample lists 700,000 or so clones; approximately 83% were detected once. The top ten clonotypes cover about 0.0098% of the sample. The sample also formed part of further work on human thymus T cells. The second study's authors report: The donors were immunologically healthy infants in Finland who had open corrective cardiac surgery for congenital heart defects. The thymus tissue came from surgical resects taken out during corrective cardiac surgery. Both the thymic and the peripheral blood repertoires appeared to show biased V and J gene segment usage. According to the related research, thymic TCR repertoires were highly overlapping among unrelated individuals. The study used under 10 infant thymus samples plus four related peripheral blood samples to characterize TCR alpha and beta repertoires. Donor ages ranged from 7 to 244 days, and the cohort comprised five to seven male and two female infants. Thymocytes were freed from the tissue by mechanical means and kept at -70 degrees C as pellets of roughly 9-34 million cells. A QIAsymphony instrument was used to extract genomic DNA from the frozen cell pellets. Using the immunoSEQ multiplex PCR assay, the TCRB and TCRAD loci were amplified from a standardized quantity of quality-controlled genomic DNA. Amplicons spanned the V(D)J region at a length sufficient to cover the CDR3 and identify V and J genes. The amplicons were sequenced on an Illumina platform via the commercial immunoSEQ service. Primer bias and sequencing errors were corrected as previously described, and TCRAD and TCRB were defined on the basis of the IMGT database. Analysis of the repertoires was done with immunoSEQ Analyzer 3.0 and VDJTools and included basic statistics, V/J segment usage, diversity estimates, rarefaction and pairwise overlap. Chao1, ChaoE, Efron-Thisted, Shannon and inverse Simpson indices were used to estimate diversity, which was also estimated on datasets down-sampled to the smallest sample. Repertoire overlap was assessed by strict matching of CDR3 nucleotide sequence, V gene and J gene, and clustering was done by Jaccard-based multidimensional scaling. On average, thymus samples gave 650,000 to 1,000,000 unique TCRB clonotypes, whereas blood samples gave around 84,000.

This sequence was found in a girl less than two years old with a congenital heart defect. Donor details come from another sample of the same person, matched by shared clones. Sequencing was carried out using thymocytes.

The DNA reads as follows: TGCGCCAGCAGATACGGGTATCTCCACGAGCAGTACTTC. Its protein product is CASRYGYLHEQYF. The V gene is TRBV5-1 and the J gene is TRBJ2-7; the D segment cannot be called with confidence. Reading from cysteine to phenylalanine, the CDR3 counts 13 amino acids. Kept here is only the CDR3 DNA, which spans 39 bases and is read in frame from base 1. V loses 5 bases, J loses 5 bases, and the germline ends lie 14 bases apart. The germline V gene yields SGHRS for CDR1 and YFSETQ for CDR2.